The entry below gives a single TCR beta chain sequence along with its context. The antigen is not known. Extracted RNA was reverse transcribed, and the resulting cDNA served as sequencing template. The method was immunoSEQ multiplex PCR; TCRdb's version includes in-frame clones alone and lacks a portion of them. Altogether about 200,000 clones are present, roughly 64% being singletons, with the ten largest covering 5.5%. Treatment defined: oral pan-JAK inhibitor, 5-10 mg twice daily. The data are from a study of CD8+ T cells in alopecia areata. Study findings and constraints: Scalp data also include sequences from resident alphabeta T cells of normal skin.

Germline V lookup: CDR1 SGHDN, CDR2 FVKESK. The CDR3 length is 17 residues. Trimming took 4 bases from V and 0 from J; bases not matched to a gene: 3. The sequencing here drew on CD4+ T cells sorted from blood, taken at week 24, from a patient treated with tofacitinib. This receptor was taken from a human donor with alopecia areata. The chain couples TRBV14 to TRBJ2-1, with TRBD2 identical over 13 bases. The CDR3 spells CASSLRTSGSSYNEQFF. In nucleotides, the CDR3 is TGTGCCAGCAGCCTACGGACTAGCGGGAGCTCCTACAATGAGCAGTTCTTC. The whole variable domain, remainder taken from reference TRBV14 and TRBJ2-1, is EAGVTQFPSHSVIEKGQTVTLRCDPISGHDNLYWYRRVMGKEIKFLLHFVKESKQDESGMPNNRFLAERTGGTYSTLKVQPAELEDSGVYFCASSLRTSGSSYNEQFFGPGTRLTVL.